This T cell receptor (beta chain) was recorded in a study of a mutant IDH1 vaccine in newly diagnosed glioma. As regards this clone: Its antigen is still unknown.

V gave up 2 bases and J gave up 0 bases, with 8 bases separating them. Per the germline V gene, CDR1 is MNHNY and CDR2 is SVGAGI (reference sequence). This CDR3 region has 15 residues. Noted time point: week 47, end of study. Each dose of the vaccine consisted of 300 ug of mutant IDH1 20-mer peptide, with topical imiquimod. Method: immunoSEQ multiplex PCR; TCRdb's copy keeps in-frame clones and lacks some. This sample has nearly 50,000 clones, with 65% to 85% found just once. The specimen comprised PBMCs, sampled from a glioma patient whose treatment included an IDH1 peptide vaccine. This sequence joins TRBV6-6 and TRBJ1-5, with D hard to call. This TCR was sampled from a woman aged 25 to 39 with glioma. Some clones in this sample may be carry-over from other donors' samples. The CDR3 spells CASSYATASNQPQHF. The DNA for the CDR3 is TGTGCCAGCAGTTACGCAACAGCTAGCAATCAGCCCCAGCATTTT.